This is a list of T cell receptor beta chains from one sample in a study of Graves' ophthalmopathy and Graves' hyperthyroidism. One entry per CDR3 protein results from TCRdb running MiXCR on the multiplex PCR reads. The sample has hundreds of thousands of distinct CDR3 sequences; about a fifth are singletons. The sample was peripheral blood. The receptor source for this set is a woman between 18 and 30 years old with stable Graves' hyperthyroidism. Some clones in this sample may be carry-over from other donors' samples. The CDR3 runs from the conserved cysteine through the conserved F or W. A D gene is named only where the DNA matches it firmly. Not all rows give a size; the values are once, few, many and, for expanded clones, a class.

CDR3 DNA	CDR3 protein	J gene	V gene	clone size	D gene
TGTGCCAGCAGGAGGACAGGAATTACCGGGGAGCTGTTTTTT	CASRRTGITGELFF	TRBJ2-2	TRBV28	.	TRBD1
TGTGCCAGCGTACGACAGGAGGGTATTGTTCACACTGAAGCTTTCTTT	CASVRQEGIVHTEAFF	TRBJ1-1	TRBV25-1	many	.
TGTGCCAGCTCACCAGGGTCATTAAGCAATCAGCCCCAGCATTTT	CASSPGSLSNQPQHF	TRBJ1-5	TRBV18	.	.
TGTGCCAGTAGCCCTGAGGGGACAGGGTTAGCCAAAAACATTCAGTACTTC	CASSPEGTGLAKNIQYF	TRBJ2-4	TRBV19	few	TRBD1
TGTGCCAGCTCACCACGCCAGGGCGAGCAGTACTTC	CASSPRQGEQYF	TRBJ2-7	TRBV18	.	.
TGTGCCAGCTGTAATAGGACAGGGCTTTATGGCTACACCTTC	CASCNRTGLYGYTF	TRBJ1-2	TRBV6-1	many	TRBD1
TGTGCCAGCAGTGATATGAACAGGGCGAGGGGCTACACCTTC	CASSDMNRARGYTF	TRBJ1-2	TRBV28	many	.
TGCGCCAGCAGCGAAACTAGCGGGAAGGGGCAAGAGACCCAGTACTTC	CASSETSGKGQETQYF	TRBJ2-5	TRBV5-1	few	TRBD2
TGCGCCAGCAGCCCCTTTGAGCGGGGGAACACCGGGGAGCTGTTTTTT	CASSPFERGNTGELFF	TRBJ2-2	TRBV4-1	.	TRBD2
TGTGCCAGCAGTGAGGAACCCGAGCAGTACTTC	CASSEEPEQYF	TRBJ2-7	TRBV6-1	many	.
TGTGCCAGCACCCTAGCGGGGGCGCACCAAGAGACCCAGTACTTC	CASTLAGAHQETQYF	TRBJ2-5	TRBV9	few	TRBD2
TGTGCCAGCAGTAGCCAGGGGCTCGGGGGGTACGAGCAGTACTTC	CASSSQGLGGYEQYF	TRBJ2-7	TRBV6-1	.	.
TGTGCCAGCAGCCCTGACAGGGGAAGTACTGAAGCTTTCTTT	CASSPDRGSTEAFF	TRBJ1-1	TRBV11-1	many	TRBD1
TGCAGTGCTAGAGACCAGACTAGCGTCACCGGGGAGCTGTTTTTT	CSARDQTSVTGELFF	TRBJ2-2	TRBV20-1	.	TRBD2
TGTGCCAGCAGTTCATCAACAGGGGCCCAGGAGACCCAGTACTTC	CASSSSTGAQETQYF	TRBJ2-5	TRBV27	few	TRBD1
TGTGCCAGCAGTTTTCCCCAGGGGGGAACTGAAGCTTTCTTT	CASSFPQGGTEAFF	TRBJ1-1	TRBV12-3/TRBV12-4	.	TRBD1
TGTGCCAGCAGTGAAGTCCACTACTATAATTCACCCCTCCACTTT	CASSEVHYYNSPLHF	TRBJ1-6	TRBV2	few	.
TGCAGTGCACAGGGGGGTGAGAATCAGCCCCAGCATTTT	CSAQGGENQPQHF	TRBJ1-5	TRBV20-1	many	TRBD1
TGCAGTGCTAGAGGCAGGGGTGGCACCGGGGAGCTGTGTTTT	CSARGRGGTGELCF	TRBJ2-2	TRBV20-1	.	.
TGTGCCAGCAGCCCCATTCAACCGGGACTTGGTGGTCCTGGCTACACCTTC	CASSPIQPGLGGPGYTF	TRBJ1-2	TRBV7-2	many	.
TGTGCCAGCAGTTACCAACAGGGAGGCTATGGCTACACCTTC	CASSYQQGGYGYTF	TRBJ1-2	TRBV6-5	many	.
TGCGCCAGCAGCTTGTTTTACGGAGCTAACTATGGCTACACCTTC	CASSLFYGANYGYTF	TRBJ1-2	TRBV5-1	.	.
TGTGCCAGCATCGCCGGGACAGATAATAATTCACCCCTCCACTTT	CASIAGTDNNSPLHF	TRBJ1-6	TRBV12-3/TRBV12-4	many	TRBD1